This TCR beta chain emerged from a study of early stage breast cancer tumors. Study-level background: Of around 15 invasive breast tumors, approximately 11 were hormone receptor-positive, HER2-negative.

Study-wide results and caveats: Compared with adjacent normal breast, tumors showed around 2.5-fold denser, more clonal T cells. Chain pairing and CD4, CD8 or FOXP3 expression were not captured.

Turning to this clone: Its antigen is undetermined.

Some clones are missing from TCRdb's copy, which holds only in-frame ones; the method was immunoSEQ multiplex PCR. The sample yields about 28,000 clones, 80% seen once. This CDR3 comprises 16 residues. V was shortened by 5 bases and J by 5 bases, with 18 bases between the two germline ends. Per the germline V gene, CDR1 is SEHNR and CDR2 is FQNEAQ (reference sequence). What was sequenced was blood. J is TRBJ2-2 and V is TRBV7-9; the D gene is possibly TRBD1 (5 bases). The source is a person in their sixties or seventies with breast cancer. The CDR3 here is CASSTARLKGTGELFF. As DNA, the CDR3 is TGTGCCAGCAGCACAGCGCGGCTTAAGGGGACCGGGGAGCTGTTTTTT.